This T cell receptor (beta chain) is drawn from a study of T cell changes during pregnancy in multiple sclerosis. Germline V lookup: CDR1 SGDLS, CDR2 YYNGEE. CDR3 length: 14 residues. The V segment lost 0 bases and the J segment 9 bases; nucleotides outside the gene matches: 6. The assay was immunoSEQ multiplex PCR, and TCRdb's table has in-frame clones only and misses some. The table records 85,000 to 130,000 clones, around nine tenths of them present only once. The sample holds one count of this clone. The clonotype was recovered from a female donor with multiple sclerosis, enrolled in a pregnancy study. Specimen: peripheral blood, collected in the second trimester of pregnancy. This rearrangement joins TRBV9 to TRBJ2-1; 7 positions agree with TRBD2. CDR3 nucleotides: TGTGCCAGCAGCGTAGTTGTGGGAGGGAGTGAGCAGTTCTTC. Its protein product is CASSVVVGGSEQFF.